Reported below is one TCR beta chain. Antigen specificity is unknown. The source of the sample is a study of CD8 T cells in ankylosing spondylitis. Study results and caveats: Disease-linked clones reportedly showed significant enrichment in matched ankylosing spondylitis synovial fluid.

Germline CDR1 SGDLS, CDR2 YYNGEE. With 2 bases clipped from V and 2 bases from J, the junction kept 5 bases outside the gene matches. The CDR3 is 15 residues long. Preparation of TCR beta libraries was done by quantitative 5'-RACE with molecular barcodes. TCRdb reprocessed the 5' RACE reads via MiXCR and lists one record per CDR3 protein. The table shows fewer than 400,000 distinct CDR3 sequences, with under 15% occurring only once. Sequencing input: blood, either unsorted or a sorted T cell fraction (not recorded which). The chain couples TRBV9 to TRBJ2-5, with 8 nucleotides matching TRBD2. The clonotype comes from a male donor with ankylosing spondylitis or in good health (not recorded which). The CDR3 loop reads CASSVFGGVQETQYF. CDR3 bases: TGTGCCAGCAGCGTGTTCGGGGGGGTGCAAGAGACCCAGTACTTC.